This T cell receptor beta chain was documented in a study of Ad26.COV2.S vaccination and SARS-CoV-2 variants. The overall study: Within the COV1001 Ad26.COV2.S trial arm, the donor was enrolled. Ad26.COV2.S shots went into the muscle once or twice, 56 days apart. Study-wide points: Non-spike TCR breadth was similar in vaccine and placebo recipients.

Specified treatment: around 19 received Ad26.COV2.S at low or high dose, single or two shots; about 5 received placebo; per-sample allocation not given. The samples date from day 63 after the first vaccine or placebo injection. The shot given was an Ad26 vector that makes Wuhan-strain SARS-CoV-2 spike. A word on this clone: The antigen is not known.

The CDR3 has 17 residues. V was pared by 5 bases and J by 2 bases, with 19 bases between. CDR1 is MDHEN and CDR2 is SYDVKM in the germline V gene. TCRdb keeps only in-frame clones here, not all; method: immunoSEQ multiplex PCR. Of approximately 500,000 clones in the sample, around 88% were seen once. J is TRBJ1-5 and V is TRBV28; unclear D gene. Here the sequenced sample was peripheral blood, taken in a trial of Ad26.COV2.S vaccine versus placebo. This receptor was identified in a person between 18 and 59 years old who received the Ad26.COV2.S COVID-19 vaccine or a placebo. The CDR3 region is CASSEETGGLGNQPQHF. CDR3 coding DNA: TGTGCCAGCAGTGAAGAGACGGGAGGGCTCGGCAATCAGCCCCAGCATTTT.